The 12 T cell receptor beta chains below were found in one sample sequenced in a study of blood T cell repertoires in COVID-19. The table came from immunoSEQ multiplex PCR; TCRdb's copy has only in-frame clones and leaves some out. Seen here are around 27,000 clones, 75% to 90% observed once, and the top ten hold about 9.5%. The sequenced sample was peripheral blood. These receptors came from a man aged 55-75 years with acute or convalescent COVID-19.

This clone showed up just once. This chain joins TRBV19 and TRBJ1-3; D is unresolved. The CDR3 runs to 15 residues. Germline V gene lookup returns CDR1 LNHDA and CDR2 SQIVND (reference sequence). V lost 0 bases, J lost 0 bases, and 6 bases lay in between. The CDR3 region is CASSIDRGSGNTIYF. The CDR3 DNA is TGTGCCAGTAGTATAGACCGGGGCTCTGGAAACACCATATATTTT. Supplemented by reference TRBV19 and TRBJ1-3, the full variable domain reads DGGITQSPKYLFRKEGQNVTLSCEQNLNHDAMYWYRQDPGQGLRLIYYSQIVNDFQKGDIAEGYSVSREKKESFPLTVTSAQKNPTAFYLCASSIDRGSGNTIYFGEGSWLTVV.

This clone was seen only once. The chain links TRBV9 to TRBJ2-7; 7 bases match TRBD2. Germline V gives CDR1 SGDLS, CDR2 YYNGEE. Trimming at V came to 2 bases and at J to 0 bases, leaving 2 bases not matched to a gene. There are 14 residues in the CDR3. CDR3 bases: TGTGCCAGCAGCGTGGAGCGGGGCTCCTACGAGCAGTACTTC. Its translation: CASSVERGSYEQYF.

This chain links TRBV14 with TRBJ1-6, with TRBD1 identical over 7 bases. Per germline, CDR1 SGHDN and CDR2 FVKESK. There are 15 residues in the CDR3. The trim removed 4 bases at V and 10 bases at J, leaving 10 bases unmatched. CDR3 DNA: TGTGCCAGCAGCCGCCAGACAGGGAGCTACTCACCCCTCCACTTT. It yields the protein CASSRQTGSYSPLHF. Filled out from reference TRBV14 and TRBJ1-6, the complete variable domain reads EAGVTQFPSHSVIEKGQTVTLRCDPISGHDNLYWYRRVMGKEIKFLLHFVKESKQDESGMPNNRFLAERTGGTYSTLKVQPAELEDSGVYFCASSRQTGSYSPLHFGNGTRLTVT.

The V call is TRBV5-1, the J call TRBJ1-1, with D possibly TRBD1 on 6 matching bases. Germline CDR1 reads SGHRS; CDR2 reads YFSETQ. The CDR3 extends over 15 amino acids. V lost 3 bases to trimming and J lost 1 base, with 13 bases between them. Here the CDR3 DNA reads TGCGCCAGCAGCTCACGGACAGTTTCGAACACTGAAGCTTTCTTT. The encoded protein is CASSSRTVSNTEAFF. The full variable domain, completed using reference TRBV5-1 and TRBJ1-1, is KAGVTQTPRYLIKTRGQQVTLSCSPISGHRSVSWYQQTPGQGLQFLFEYFSETQRNKGNFPGRFSGRQFSNSRSEMNVSTLELGDSALYLCASSSRTVSNTEAFFGQGTRLTVV.

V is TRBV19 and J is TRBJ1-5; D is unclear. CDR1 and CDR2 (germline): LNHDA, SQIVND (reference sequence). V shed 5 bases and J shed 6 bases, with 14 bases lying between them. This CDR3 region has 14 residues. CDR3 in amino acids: CASSLVPAGQPQHF. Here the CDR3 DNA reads TGTGCCAGTAGTCTCGTCCCCGCCGGTCAGCCCCAGCATTTT. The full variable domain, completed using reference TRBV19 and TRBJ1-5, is DGGITQSPKYLFRKEGQNVTLSCEQNLNHDAMYWYRQDPGQGLRLIYYSQIVNDFQKGDIAEGYSVSREKKESFPLTVTSAQKNPTAFYLCASSLVPAGQPQHFGDGTRLSIL.

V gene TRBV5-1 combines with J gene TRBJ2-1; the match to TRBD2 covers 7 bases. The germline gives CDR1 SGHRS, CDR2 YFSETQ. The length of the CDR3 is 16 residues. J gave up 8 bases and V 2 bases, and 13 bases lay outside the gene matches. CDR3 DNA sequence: TGCGCCAGCAGCTTTGTATCCGCGCCGGGAGGCGATGAGCAGTTCTTC. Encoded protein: CASSFVSAPGGDEQFF.

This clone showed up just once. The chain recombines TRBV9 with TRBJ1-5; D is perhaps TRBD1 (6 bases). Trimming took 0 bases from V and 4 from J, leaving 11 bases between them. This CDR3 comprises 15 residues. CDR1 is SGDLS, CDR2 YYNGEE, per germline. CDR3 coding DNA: TGTGCCAGCAGCGTAGGCGCAGGGGAGAATCAGCCCCAGCATTTT. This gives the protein CASSVGAGENQPQHF.

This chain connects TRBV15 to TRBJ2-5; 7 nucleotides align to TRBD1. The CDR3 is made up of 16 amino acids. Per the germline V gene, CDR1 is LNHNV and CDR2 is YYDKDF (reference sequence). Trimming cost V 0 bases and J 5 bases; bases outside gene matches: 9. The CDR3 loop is CATSRDLDRAVETQYF. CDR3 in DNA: TGTGCCACCAGCAGAGACCTAGACAGGGCCGTGGAGACCCAGTACTTC. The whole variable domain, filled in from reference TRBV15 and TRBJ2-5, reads DAMVIQNPRYQVTQFGKPVTLSCSQTLNHNVMYWYQQKSSQAPKLLFHYYDKDFNNEADTPDNFQSRRPNTSFCFLDIRSPGLGDTAMYLCATSRDLDRAVETQYFGPGTRLLVL.

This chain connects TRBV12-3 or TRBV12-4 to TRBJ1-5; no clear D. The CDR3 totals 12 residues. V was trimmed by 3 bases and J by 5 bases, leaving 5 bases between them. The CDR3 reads CASSFGDQPQHF. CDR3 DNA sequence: TGTGCCAGCAGTTTCGGAGATCAGCCCCAGCATTTT.

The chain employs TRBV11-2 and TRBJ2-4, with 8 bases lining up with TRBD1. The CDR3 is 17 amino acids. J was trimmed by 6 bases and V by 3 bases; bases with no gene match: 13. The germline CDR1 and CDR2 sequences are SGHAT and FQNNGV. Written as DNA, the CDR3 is TGTGCCAGCAGCTTTTCCGATTCAGGGGGCTTTTCAAACATTCAGTACTTC. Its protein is CASSFSDSGGFSNIQYF.

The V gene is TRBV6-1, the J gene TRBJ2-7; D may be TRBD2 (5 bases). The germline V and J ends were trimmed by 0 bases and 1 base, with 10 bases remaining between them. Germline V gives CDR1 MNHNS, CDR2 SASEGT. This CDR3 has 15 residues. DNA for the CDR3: TGTGCCAGCAGTGAAGCCAAGGACTTATCCTACGAGCAGTACTTC. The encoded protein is CASSEAKDLSYEQYF.

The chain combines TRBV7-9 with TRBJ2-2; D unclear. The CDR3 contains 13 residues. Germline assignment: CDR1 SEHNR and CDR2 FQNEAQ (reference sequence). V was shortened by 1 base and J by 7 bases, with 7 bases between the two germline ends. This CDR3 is CASSLGGIGELFF. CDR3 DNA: TGTGCCAGCAGCTTAGGAGGTATCGGGGAGCTGTTTTTT.